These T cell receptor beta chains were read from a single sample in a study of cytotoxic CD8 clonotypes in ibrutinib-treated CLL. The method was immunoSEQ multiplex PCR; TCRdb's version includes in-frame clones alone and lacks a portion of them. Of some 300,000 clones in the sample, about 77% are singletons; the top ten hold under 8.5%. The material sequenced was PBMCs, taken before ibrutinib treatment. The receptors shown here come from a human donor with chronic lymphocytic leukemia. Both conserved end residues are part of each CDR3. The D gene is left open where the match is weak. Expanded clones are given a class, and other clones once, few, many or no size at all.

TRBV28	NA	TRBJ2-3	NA	TGTGCCAGCAGTCAACATACGGATACGCAGTATTTT	CASSQHTDTQYF
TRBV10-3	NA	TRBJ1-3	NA	TGTGCCATCAGTGAGGACCCCTGGGGCGATGGAAACACCATATATTTT	CAISEDPWGDGNTIYF
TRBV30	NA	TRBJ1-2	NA	TGTGCCTGGAGTCCCGGGCCGCACTATGGCTACACCTTC	CAWSPGPHYGYTF
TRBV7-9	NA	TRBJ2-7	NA	TGTGCCAGCAGCTTAGCGTTCCCGCCCCAATCCTACGAGCAGTACTTC	CASSLAFPPQSYEQYF
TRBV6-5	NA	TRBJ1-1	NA	TGTGCCAGCAGTTACTCGGGGGTTCCGGCTAAATATCTCTTT	CASSYSGVPAKYLF
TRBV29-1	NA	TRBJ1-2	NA	TGCAGCGCGAGGACAGCTAACTATGGCTACACCTTC	CSARTANYGYTF
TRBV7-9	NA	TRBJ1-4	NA	TGTGCCAGCAGCTTAGTTTCGGACGAGGGGTATGGTGAAAAACTGTTTTTT	CASSLVSDEGYGEKLFF
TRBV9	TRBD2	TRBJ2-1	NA	TGTGCCAGCAGCGGGACTAGCACTTACAATGAGCAGTTCTTC	CASSGTSTYNEQFF
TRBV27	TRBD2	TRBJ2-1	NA	TGTGCCAGCAGCCTAGCGGGAGGGCCGTACAATGAGCAGTTCTTC	CASSLAGGPYNEQFF
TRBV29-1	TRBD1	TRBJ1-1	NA	TGCAGCGTCCACGGCCCCAGGGGGGGTCGGGGCACTGAAGCTTTCTTT	CSVHGPRGGRGTEAFF
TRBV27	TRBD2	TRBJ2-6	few	TGTGCCAGCAGCCGGGGGGACTCTGGGGCCAACGTCCTGACTTTC	CASSRGDSGANVLTF
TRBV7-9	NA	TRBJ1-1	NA	TGTGCCAGCAGCCCCGAGCAGGGGATGAACACTGAAGCTTTCTTT	CASSPEQGMNTEAFF
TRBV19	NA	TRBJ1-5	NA	TGTGCCAGTAGTATCTCAGGCAGGGGAAATTCCCCCCAGCATTTT	CASSISGRGNSPQHF
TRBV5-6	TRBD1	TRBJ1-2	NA	TGTGCCAGCAGCTTGTCGGGGACAGGGGGCCGAAGCAATGGCTACACCTTC	CASSLSGTGGRSNGYTF
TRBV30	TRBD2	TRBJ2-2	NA	TGTGCCGGGACCTCCGGGCTGGGACTAGCTGTAATCGGGGAGCTGTTTTTT	CAGTSGLGLAVIGELFF
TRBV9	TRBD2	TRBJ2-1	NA	TGTGCCAGCAGCTTTAGCGGGGGTGAGCAGTTCTTC	CASSFSGGEQFF
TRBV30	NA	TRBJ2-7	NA	TGTGCCTGCTATCGGGACAACACCTACGAGCAGTACTTC	CACYRDNTYEQYF
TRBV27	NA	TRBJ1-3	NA	TGTGCCAGCAAAAGGACCGGATACTCCGGGGCGGGAAACACCATATATTTT	CASKRTGYSGAGNTIYF
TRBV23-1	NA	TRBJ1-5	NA	TGCGCCAGCAGTCAATCTAGAGGGTTCCATCAGCCCCAGCATTTT	CASSQSRGFHQPQHF
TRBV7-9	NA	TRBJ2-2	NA	TGTGCCAGCAGCCAGACAGACATCAACACCGGGGAGCTGTTTTTT	CASSQTDINTGELFF
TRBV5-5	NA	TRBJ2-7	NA	TGTGCCAGCAGCTTGCTTCTAAACTCCTACGAGCAGTACTTC	CASSLLLNSYEQYF
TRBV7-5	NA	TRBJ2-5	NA	TGTGTCAGAAGCTTTCACAGGGGGTTGGAGACCCAGTACTTC	CVRSFHRGLETQYF
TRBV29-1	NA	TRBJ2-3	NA	TGCAGCGTTGTAGTGGGTCCGGATACGCAGTATTTT	CSVVVGPDTQYF
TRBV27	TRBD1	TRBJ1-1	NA	TGTGCCAGCGTACCTCTGGGCAGGGGGCTTCGGACTGAAGCTTTCTTT	CASVPLGRGLRTEAFF
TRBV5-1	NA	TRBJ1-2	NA	TGCGCCAGCAGCTTGGAGGTGGATACAGGTGGCTACACCTTC	CASSLEVDTGGYTF
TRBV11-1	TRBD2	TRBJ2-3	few	TGTGCCAGCAGCTCGGGACTAGCGGGAGGCACAGATACGCAGTATTTT	CASSSGLAGGTDTQYF
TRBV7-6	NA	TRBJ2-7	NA	TGTGCCAGCAGCCCCCTCCCTCCGTTCCGGGGCCCCTACGAGCAGTACTTC	CASSPLPPFRGPYEQYF
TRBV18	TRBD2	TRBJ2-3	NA	TGTGCCAGCTCACCCTACACATCTAGCGGGAGCACAGATACGCAGTATTTT	CASSPYTSSGSTDTQYF
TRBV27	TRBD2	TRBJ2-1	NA	TGTGCCAGCAGCCCAGCGGGAGGGGAGTACAATGAGCAGTTCTTC	CASSPAGGEYNEQFF
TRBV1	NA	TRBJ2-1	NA	TGCACCAGCAGCCATGCCGAACGCGTAACTAGCGGACCTTACTCCTACAATGAGCAGTTCTTC	CTSSHAERVTSGPYSYNEQFF
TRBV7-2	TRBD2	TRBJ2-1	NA	TGTGCCAGCAGCCCATTACGTGGCGGGAGGGATGAGCAGTTCTTC	CASSPLRGGRDEQFF
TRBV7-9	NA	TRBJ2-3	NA	TGTGCCAGCAGCTCCTGGGACTCCTCCACAGATACGCAGTATTTT	CASSSWDSSTDTQYF
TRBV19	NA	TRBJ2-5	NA	TGTGCCAGTAGTAGCAGTTTCCAAGAGACCCAGTACTTC	CASSSSFQETQYF
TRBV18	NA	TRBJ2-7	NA	TGTGCCAGCTCACCCTCCGAGGGGGTCATCTACGAGCAGTACTTC	CASSPSEGVIYEQYF
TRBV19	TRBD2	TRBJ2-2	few	TGTGCCAGTAGTATTCGCCTAGCGGGAGAAATAGGCGGGGAGCTGTTTTTT	CASSIRLAGEIGGELFF
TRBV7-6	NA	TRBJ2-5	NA	TGTGCCAGCAGCTTACCGGGAATCCAAGAGACCCAGTACTTC	CASSLPGIQETQYF
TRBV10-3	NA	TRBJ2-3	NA	TGTGCCATCAGTCAACAGTCAAGCACAGATACGCAGTATTTT	CAISQQSSTDTQYF
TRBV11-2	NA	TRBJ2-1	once	TGTGCCAGCAGCTTAGATCTTTGGGAAGGAAGCTACAATGAGCAGTTCTTC	CASSLDLWEGSYNEQFF
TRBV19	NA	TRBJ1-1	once	TGTGCCACCCTCGCAGGGCGTTTTAACACTGAAGCTTTCTTT	CATLAGRFNTEAFF
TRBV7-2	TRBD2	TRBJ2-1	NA	TGTGCCAGCAGGATTACCGGGACTAGCTTCGATGAGCAGTTCTTC	CASRITGTSFDEQFF
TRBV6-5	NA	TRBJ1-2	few	TGTGCCAGCAGGAAGGGGGGACGTGGTGGCTACACCTTC	CASRKGGRGGYTF
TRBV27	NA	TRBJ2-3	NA	TGTGCCAGCAGTTTGTCTCAGCGGGATACGCAGTATTTT	CASSLSQRDTQYF
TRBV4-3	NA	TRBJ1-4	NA	TGCGCCAGCAGCCAAAAAAGGGGAAGTTTAGGTGAAAAACTGTTTTTT	CASSQKRGSLGEKLFF
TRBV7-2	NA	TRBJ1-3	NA	TGTGCCAGCAGTATCGTCGGTGCTGGAAACACCATATATTTT	CASSIVGAGNTIYF
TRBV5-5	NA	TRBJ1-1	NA	TGTGCCAGCAGCATACCAGGGAGCACTGAAGCTTTCTTT	CASSIPGSTEAFF